This is a list of T cell receptor beta chains from one sample in a study of blood T cell repertoires in COVID-19. Data came from immunoSEQ multiplex PCR; TCRdb stores just in-frame clones and leaves some out. This sample has a few hundred thousand clones; 88% occur once, and the top ten carry less than 2%. Sequencing used peripheral blood. The receptors stem from an older man with acute or convalescent COVID-19. CDR3s include the opening cysteine and the closing phenylalanine or tryptophan. Fields, in order: clone size, V gene, CDR3 protein. Not all rows give a size; the values are once, few, many and, for expanded clones, a class.

- | TRBV5-6 | CASSYDRGVFF
- | TRBV23-1 | CASSVNFRGSNQPQHF
- | TRBV18 | CASSYNRVGTDTQYF
- | TRBV2 | CASSKWSPDSPLHF
- | TRBV27 | CASRGQENQPQHF
- | TRBV7-2 | CASSLVAGGGYEQYF
- | TRBV18 | CASSPVRQGFQPQHF
- | TRBV3-1/TRBV3-2 | CASSQAGGGTEAFF
- | TRBV12-2 | CASRLAPSGRPSYEQYF
- | TRBV5-5 | CASRPGNYNSPLHF
many | TRBV6-6 | CASSHSGEAFF
- | TRBV5-1 | CASSLASGTPSTEAFF
- | TRBV6-2/TRBV6-3 | CASSYFRQGINEQYF
- | TRBV7-9 | CASSPIGASYNEQFF
once | TRBV7-3 | CASSLDSGTQYF
- | TRBV6-2/TRBV6-3 | CASSYSIPSSYNEQFF
- | TRBV5-4 | CASGGLAGVANTGELFF
- | TRBV7-2 | CASSSGQSRVYGYTF